This T cell receptor (beta chain) was sequenced in a study of cytomegalovirus exposure and HLA in healthy donors. V was shortened by 2 bases and J by 4 bases, with 12 bases between the two germline ends. The CDR3 totals 16 residues. The germline CDR1 and CDR2 sequences are MNHEY and SMNVEV (reference sequence). The donors belonged to the approximately 120-subject validation cohort, separate from the roughly 700-subject first cohort. Note on this clone: The antigen is not known.

Findings and limits, study-wide: Cytomegalovirus status was reportedly diagnosed by the classifier with high sensitivity and specificity. Among TCR beta chains, those listed as cytomegalovirus-associated numbered around 160.

TCRdb's copy holds only in-frame clones and misses some; the assay was immunoSEQ multiplex PCR. The sample records fewer than 85,000 clones, around 94% being singletons. V is TRBV27 and J is TRBJ2-6; unclear D gene. The sequenced sample consisted of PBMCs. The source of this sequence is a woman between 18 and 30 years old in good health and CMV-seronegative. The CDR3 loop reads CASSLRVRTGANVLTF. The CDR3 DNA is TGTGCCAGCAGTTTACGGGTTAGAACCGGGGCCAACGTCCTGACTTTC. Variable domain in full (rest from reference TRBV27 and TRBJ2-6): EAQVTQNPRYLITVTGKKLTVTCSQNMNHEYMSWYRQDPGLGLRQIYYSMNVEVTDKGDVPEGYKVSRKEKRNFPLILESPSPNQTSLYFCASSLRVRTGANVLTFGAGSRLTVL.